The 12 T cell receptor beta chains listed next were all sequenced from one sample in a study of monozygotic twins with inflammatory bowel disease. TCRdb re-called the 5' RACE reads and shows each CDR3 protein once, DNA omitted. This sample contains 150,000 to 200,000 distinct CDR3 sequences. The source material was blood. All receptors derive from a human donor with ulcerative colitis or Crohn's disease, or a healthy co-twin of an affected twin (not recorded which).

The chain links TRBV5-4 to TRBJ2-5; TCRdb proposes TRBD1, but this gene call is untestable without DNA. Germline values: CDR1 SGHNT, CDR2 YYREEE (reference sequence). This CDR3 is 14 amino acids long. CDR3 sequence: CASSLTGKQETQYF.

V and J are TRBV4-3 and TRBJ2-7; TCRdb's D gene call, TRBD2, goes unchecked for lack of DNA. CDR1 is LGHNA and CDR2 is YSLEER in the germline V gene. CDR3 length equals 18 residues. The CDR3 sequence: CASSQDWGRTRGSYEQYF.

This rearrangement joins TRBV12-2 to TRBJ2-7; checking the TCRdb D call of TRBD2 is not possible without DNA. TRBV12-2 is termed a pseudogene. The CDR3 length is 17 residues. This chain's CDR3 is CASRLACRLAGAYEQYF.

Here the CDR3 reads CASSLTVDSPLHF. This chain uses TRBV25-1 with TRBJ1-6; TCRdb picks TRBD1, but there is no DNA to check that call. The germline gives CDR1 MGHDK, CDR2 SYGVNS. The CDR3 totals 13 residues.

V and J are TRBV19 and TRBJ2-7; TCRdb indicates TRBD1, and absent DNA this call remains unverified. In germline, CDR1 is LNHDA, CDR2 SQIVND (reference sequence). The CDR3 loop spans 15 amino acids. The CDR3: CASSMTGDLSYEQYF.

The chain combines TRBV14 with TRBJ2-2. CDR1 is SGHDN, CDR2 FVKESK, per germline. The CDR3 runs 13 residues. CDR3 protein: CASRRHLTGELFF.

The gene calls are TRBV28 and TRBJ2-3; the TRBD2 assignment by TCRdb is unverifiable without DNA. Germline CDR1 MDHEN, CDR2 SYDVKM. The CDR3 extends over 15 amino acids. This CDR3 reads CASSAGLAATDTQYF.

The chain recombines TRBV7-6 with TRBJ2-7; there is no DNA to check the TCRdb D call of TRBD2. The CDR3 consists of 13 residues. CDR1 SGHVS and CDR2 FNYEAQ come from the germline V gene. CDR3 residues: CASSLRTSHEQYF. The full variable domain, with the rest looked up from reference TRBV7-6 and TRBJ2-7, is GAGVSQSPRYKVTKRGQDVALRCDPISGHVSLYWYRQALGQGPEFLTYFNYEAQQDKSGLPNDRFSAERPEGSISTLTIQRTEQRDSAMYRCASSLRTSHEQYFGPGTRLTVT.

This sequence joins TRBV20-1 and TRBJ2-5; TCRdb lists TRBD2, though no DNA is available to test this call. The CDR3 extends over 15 amino acids. Germline-derived CDR1 and CDR2 are DFQATT and SNEGSKA (reference sequence). This chain's CDR3 is CSARRPSGPQETQYF.

The gene calls are TRBV27 and TRBJ2-5; TCRdb outputs TRBD2, but without DNA this stays unchecked. Germline CDR1 and CDR2: MNHEY and SMNVEV (reference sequence). There are 14 residues in the CDR3. The CDR3 sequence is CASSLLVGEETQYF.

J is TRBJ2-2 and V is TRBV5-1. The CDR3 length is 12 residues. Looked up from germline, CDR1 is SGHRS and CDR2 is YFSETQ. Here the CDR3 reads CASSWETGELFF.

The V and J genes are TRBV7-3 and TRBJ1-1. The CDR3 covers 13 residues. CDR1 and CDR2 from the germline V gene are SGHTA and FQGTGA. The CDR3 reads CASSHGELSEAFF.